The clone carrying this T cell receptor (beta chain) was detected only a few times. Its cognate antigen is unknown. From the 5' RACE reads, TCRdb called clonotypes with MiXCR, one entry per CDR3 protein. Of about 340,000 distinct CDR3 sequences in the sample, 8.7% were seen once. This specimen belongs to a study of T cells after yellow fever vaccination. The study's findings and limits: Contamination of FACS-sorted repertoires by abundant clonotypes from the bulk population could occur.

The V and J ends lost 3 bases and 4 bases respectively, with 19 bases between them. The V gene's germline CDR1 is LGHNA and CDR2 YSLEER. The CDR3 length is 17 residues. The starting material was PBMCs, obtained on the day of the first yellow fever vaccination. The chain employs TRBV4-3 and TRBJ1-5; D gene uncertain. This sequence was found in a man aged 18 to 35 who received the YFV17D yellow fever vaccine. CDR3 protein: CASSQRYFLAQNQPQHF. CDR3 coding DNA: TGCGCCAGCAGCCAGAGATATTTCCTGGCGCAAAATCAGCCCCAGCATTTT.